This TCR beta chain stems from a study of identical twins. TCRdb fed the 5' RACE reads into MiXCR, producing one record per CDR3 protein. Counted here are 470,000 or so distinct CDR3 sequences, around 24% occurring once; the ten biggest clones make up roughly 2.8%. The CDR3 length is 16 residues. The ends were cut back, 5 bases at V and 0 bases at J, with 13 bases in the middle. Germline V lookup: CDR1 KGHSH, CDR2 LQKENI. This clonotype appeared a few times. These data also formed part of another study, on T cells expressing NK-cell markers.

Sequenced: CD4+ T cells sorted from blood. The sequence was collected from a woman aged 18-29 years in good health. The V and J genes are TRBV18 and TRBJ2-2; D is undetermined. The CDR3 DNA reads as TGTGCCAGCTCATTCGCTGCTGGGCCGAACACCGGGGAGCTGTTTTTT. This translates into CASSFAAGPNTGELFF.